This entry describes one TCR beta chain. Generated by immunoSEQ multiplex PCR, the TCRdb table keeps only in-frame clones and is missing some. The sample consists of 45,000 to 60,000 clones, around 70% of them appearing once. The sample belongs to a study of T cell clones after liver transplantation. Study context: TCRbeta sequencing after a pre-transplant mixed lymphocyte reaction identified graft-donor-reactive clones, later tracked in post-transplant blood. Graft-donor-reactive sequences were compared with third-party-reactive TCRbeta sequences from pre-transplant mixed lymphocyte reactions. Standard immunosuppression, with no induction, continued until 12-24 months after transplant.

Sequencing used CD4+ T cells from blood, obtained at the 22-month timepoint. The sequence was collected from a human patient who received a liver transplant. The graft donor may be the source of some T cells.

For the CDR3, the DNA is TGTGCCAGCAGTGGACGGAGCTTTAATTCACCCCTCCACTTT. This codes for CASSGRSFNSPLHF. The V gene is TRBV6-1, the J gene TRBJ1-6; the D is unclear. The CDR3 has 14 residues. Germline CDR1 is MNHNS and CDR2 is SASEGT. Trimming shortened V by 4 bases and J by 6 bases, and 10 bases separated the two germline ends.